Listed here is a single T cell receptor beta chain. Using immunoSEQ multiplex PCR, the repertoire was profiled, and TCRdb retains in-frame clones only, with some absent. The sample holds over 75,000 clones; about 97% are singletons and the top ten take roughly 0.2%. This sample stems from a study of technical replicates of blood from a few donors. The ends lost 3 bases at V and 5 bases at J; junction bases unmatched: 10. CDR1 and CDR2 (germline): SGHNT, YYREEE (reference sequence). The CDR3 extends over 16 amino acids. The material sequenced was T cells isolated from PBMCs. The receptor was isolated from a human donor in good health. The chain couples TRBV5-4 to TRBJ1-4, with 7 bases lining up with TRBD1. CDR3 sequence (DNA): TGTGCCAGCAGCTCATACTCGGGGACAGAGAATGAAAAACTGTTTTTT. This gives the protein CASSSYSGTENEKLFF.